Listed here is a single T cell receptor beta chain. No antigen is known for it. This CDR3 contains 13 residues. Germline values: CDR1 LNHDA, CDR2 SQIVND (reference sequence). The data were taken from a study of T cells expressing NK-cell markers. Study-wide context: Sorted CD3+CD56+NKG2C+, CD3+CD56+NKG2C- and CD3+CD56-NKG2C+ T cells provided the TCR beta repertoires. Eight donors were sequenced, seven testing HCMV-seropositive and one testing seronegative.

Study findings and constraints: In several donors, dominant clonotypes made up about 28.3-65% of CD3+CD56-NKG2C+ cells. The contribution of dominant NKG2C+ clonotypes to CD8+ T cells in roughly six donors was roughly 1.0-7.5%.

TCRdb reprocessed the 5' RACE reads, with one entry per CDR3 protein and no DNA. Its clone listing holds some 110,000 distinct CDR3 sequences. This chain joins TRBV19 and TRBJ1-1. Source material: blood T cells: a sorted CD56 or NKG2C T cell subset, CD4+ or CD8+ T cells, or bulk PBMC T cells (not recorded which). The sequence came from a woman aged 18-69 years in good health. The CDR3: CASSILGPAQAFF.